A single sample is the source of the 2 T cell receptor beta chains below, sequenced in a study of T cell clonality in common variable immunodeficiency. TCRdb keeps only in-frame clones here, not all; method: immunoSEQ multiplex PCR. The sample presents about 35,000 clones, none singletons. Sequencing used peripheral blood mononuclear cells. The receptors come from a person aged 18 to 70 in good health.

This clone has ten or more counts. The read ends 3 residues before the CDR3 terminus; that terminus is restored from the germline J gene. V is TRBV4-1 and J is TRBJ2-3, with 10 bases that match TRBD1. From germline, CDR1 is MGHRA and CDR2 YSYEKL. The V and J ends lost 0 bases and 1 base, in that order; junction bases with no gene match: 7. The CDR3 spans 18 residues. The sequenced CDR3 bases are TGCGCCAGCAGCCAAGATCTTCGCGGACAGGGGGGCACAGATACG. It specifies CASSQDLRGQGGTDT. Given in full, the CDR3 is CASSQDLRGQGGTDTQYF.

This clone was picked up many times. The CDR3 protein is CASSPSGLAGYNEQFF. CDR3 DNA (partial): TGTGCCAGCTCACCCTCGGGACTAGCGGGTTACAATGAG. This chain joins TRBV18 and TRBJ2-1; 12 nucleotides agree with TRBD2. Read sequence stops 3 residues before the CDR3 end, and the germline J gene provides the missing end. V lost 3 bases to trimming and J lost 4 bases; unmatched junction nucleotides: 4. The CDR3 is made up of 16 amino acids. Germline V gives CDR1 KGHSH, CDR2 LQKENI.